These 17 T cell receptor beta chains were all obtained from the same sample, sequenced in a study of blood T cell repertoires in COVID-19. Method: immunoSEQ multiplex PCR; TCRdb's copy keeps in-frame clones and lacks some. The repertoire holds under 300,000 clones, with roughly 88% as singletons. The sample was peripheral blood. The receptors originated from a woman aged 40 to 50 who had recovered from COVID-19.

The chain is built from TRBV18 and TRBJ1-5; D remains ambiguous. Germline V gene sequence: CDR1 KGHSH, CDR2 LQKENI. V was pared by 3 bases and J by 5 bases, with 11 bases between. This CDR3 is built from 14 residues. CDR3 amino acids: CASSPMAEDQPQHF. In nucleotides, the CDR3 is TGTGCCAGCTCACCCATGGCCGAGGATCAGCCCCAGCATTTT.

The chain carries TRBV12-3 or TRBV12-4 and TRBJ2-5; D gene unclear. This CDR3 region has 13 residues. V gave up 1 base and J gave up 6 bases, with 9 bases separating them. In nucleotides, the CDR3 is TGTGCCAGCAGTTTAGGTACTCTGCAGACCCAGTACTTC. Translating gives CASSLGTLQTQYF.

The rearrangement links TRBV19 to TRBJ2-1; 14 bases line up with TRBD2. J lost 7 bases, V lost 7 bases, and 21 bases had no gene match. The germline V gene encodes CDR1 LNHDA and CDR2 SQIVND (reference sequence). This CDR3 has 20 residues. In DNA, the CDR3 is TGTGCCAGTACCCTACGACTGACTAGCGGGGGGGCCCCCTACTTAAATGAGCAGTTCTTC. It translates to CASTLRLTSGGAPYLNEQFF.

This chain uses TRBV9 with TRBJ1-6; TRBD1 is a possible D gene (5 bases). CDR1 is SGDLS and CDR2 is YYNGEE in the germline V gene. The CDR3 runs to 14 residues. Between the trimmed V and J ends, which lost 0 bases and 6 bases, there was a span of 7 bases. CDR3 DNA sequence: TGTGCCAGCAGCGTAGAGACAGTTAATTCACCCCTCCACTTT. This gives the protein CASSVETVNSPLHF.

The CDR3 DNA is TGTGCCAGCAGCCAAGGAGGCTTCTATGGCTACACCTTC. Protein product: CASSQGGFYGYTF. The chain recombines TRBV14 with TRBJ1-2; no definite D call. CDR3 size: 13 residues. V was clipped by 1 base and J by 4 bases, with 7 bases between them. Germline lookup yields CDR1 SGHDN and CDR2 FVKESK.

This clone showed up many times. The V and J genes are TRBV24-1 and TRBJ2-5, with 7 bases matching TRBD1. Unmatched junction bases numbered 7, after V lost 0 bases and J lost 4 bases. This CDR3 has 16 residues. CDR1 KGHDR and CDR2 SFDVKD come from the germline V gene. The CDR3 coding sequence is TGTGCCACCAGTGATTTGCAGGGGGTAAGGGGAGAGACCCAGTACTTC. Translating it yields CATSDLQGVRGETQYF.

CDR3 in DNA: TGTGCCAGCAGCTTGGGGCAGGGGTCCTATGGCTACACCTTC. It is translated as CASSLGQGSYGYTF. J is TRBJ1-2 and V is TRBV7-9; D may be TRBD1 (6 bases). The germline V and J ends were trimmed by 3 bases and 4 bases, with 12 bases remaining between them. Germline CDR1 is SEHNR and CDR2 is FQNEAQ (reference sequence). CDR3 size: 14 residues.

Worth noting for this clone: A much bigger clone sits one base away, suggesting this may be a read error. The V and J genes are TRBV14 and TRBJ1-1; the D is unclear. Germline lookup yields CDR1 SGHDN and CDR2 FVKESK. Trimming took off 2 bases at V and 1 base at J, with 5 bases between the two ends. CDR3 length equals 13 residues. The DNA of the CDR3 is TGTGCCAGCAGCCAATCGAGGAACACTGAAGCTTTCTTT. As protein: CASSQSRNTEAFF.

For the CDR3, the DNA is TGTGCCAGCAACGATGATGCCAGGGCTCGGACTGAAGCTTTCTTT. Translation gives CASNDDARARTEAFF. The chain employs TRBV27 and TRBJ1-1; D is perhaps TRBD1 (5 bases). V lost 7 bases and J 5 bases, leaving 20 bases between the germline ends. Germline V gene data show CDR1 as MNHEY and CDR2 as SMNVEV (reference sequence). The CDR3 is 15 amino acids.

The chain carries TRBV7-9 and TRBJ2-7; 10 bases are shared with TRBD1. The CDR3 runs 15 residues. Trimming at V came to 5 bases and at J to 3 bases, leaving 7 bases not matched to a gene. Germline-derived CDR1 and CDR2 are SEHNR and FQNEAQ (reference sequence). DNA for the CDR3: TGTGCCAGCAGCCCCGGGACAGGGGTCAACTACGAGCAGTACTTC. Amino acid sequence: CASSPGTGVNYEQYF.

V and J are TRBV11-3 and TRBJ2-3; unclear D gene. V lost 0 bases and J lost 2, with 6 bases in between. From germline, CDR1 is SGHNT and CDR2 YENEEA. The CDR3 totals 14 residues. The DNA of the CDR3 is TGTGCCAGCAGCTTAGATCCCTACACAGATACGCAGTATTTT. Encoded protein: CASSLDPYTDTQYF.

This chain connects TRBV10-3 to TRBJ2-7; possible D gene TRBD2, 7 bases. Germline CDR1 is ENHRY and CDR2 is SYGVKD. Deletions cut 8 bases from V and 2 bases from J, with 10 bases between. The CDR3 loop spans 12 amino acids. CDR3 loop: CAIGGDTYEQYF. Written as DNA, the CDR3 is TGTGCCATCGGGGGGGACACCTACGAGCAGTACTTC.

The gene calls are TRBV27 and TRBJ1-5, with 8 bases aligning to TRBD1. Losses at the gene ends were 6 bases for V and 2 bases for J; bases not matched to a gene: 0. Germline V gene sequence: CDR1 MNHEY, CDR2 SMNVEV (reference sequence). The CDR3 has 13 residues. In DNA, the CDR3 is TGTGCCAGCAGGGGACAGGGCAATCAGCCCCAGCATTTT. It translates to CASRGQGNQPQHF.

CDR3 region: CASSPPGGREQFF. CDR3 coding DNA: TGTGCCAGCAGTCCCCCCGGTGGTCGCGAGCAGTTCTTC. The chain uses TRBV6-2 or TRBV6-3 and TRBJ2-1; no definite D call. The germline V and J ends were trimmed by 5 bases and 10 bases, with 15 bases remaining between them. CDR1 is MNHEY, CDR2 SVGEGT, per germline. CDR3 length: 13 amino acids.

The rearrangement uses TRBV2 and TRBJ2-5; 7 nucleotides align to TRBD2. This CDR3 spans 14 amino acids. Germline V gene lookup returns CDR1 SNHLY and CDR2 FYNNEI. V lost 6 bases and J lost 4; bases outside the gene matches: 8. The CDR3 nucleotides read TGTGCCAGCAGCGTTAGCGGGTGGGGAGAGACCCAGTACTTC. Residues: CASSVSGWGETQYF.

Only one count was recorded for this clone. The chain carries TRBV12-3 or TRBV12-4 and TRBJ1-1; 9 bases line up with TRBD1. This CDR3 region has 13 residues. The ends lost 5 bases at V and 13 bases at J; junction bases unmatched: 11. DNA of the CDR3: TGTGCCAGCAGTGGCTGGGACAGGGCATTTAATTTCTTT. Its translation is CASSGWDRAFNFF.

In DNA form, the CDR3 reads TGTGCCAGCAATGAGGGGGCGGCTAATGAAAAACTGTTTTTT. It codes for CASNEGAANEKLFF. The chain employs TRBV28 and TRBJ1-4; 7 positions match TRBD1. With V trimmed by 7 bases and J by 3 bases, 5 bases remained unmatched. This CDR3 is built from 14 residues. Germline V gives CDR1 MDHEN, CDR2 SYDVKM.